This is a list of T cell receptor beta chains from one sample in a study of T-cell memory formation after mild COVID-19. TCRdb re-called the 5' RACE reads with MiXCR, one entry per CDR3 protein. Here the sample spans over 500,000 distinct CDR3 sequences, approximately 15% being singletons. What was sequenced was PBMCs or a T cell subset sorted from them (not recorded which). The receptors come from an adult woman who had mild COVID-19 (a few samples of this study predate the infection). Cell type and time point are not known. CDR3s include the opening cysteine and the closing phenylalanine or tryptophan. The order of the fields is V gene, D gene, J gene, clone size, CDR3 DNA, CDR3 protein. The D gene is left open where the match is weak. Clone size appears in some rows only: once, few, many, or a class for an expanded clone.

>TRBV4-2|NA|TRBJ2-7|NA
TGTGCCAGCAGCCTCGGGGAGGACAACGAGCAGTACTTC
CASSLGEDNEQYF
>TRBV2|TRBD1|TRBJ2-7|NA
TGTGCCAGCAGTGAAAGGACAGGGTGGCACGAGCAGTACTTC
CASSERTGWHEQYF
>TRBV12-3/TRBV12-4|TRBD2|TRBJ2-5|few
TGTGCCAGCAGTTTCACGGGGGGGCGACAAGAGACCCAGTACTTC
CASSFTGGRQETQYF
>TRBV7-9|NA|TRBJ2-2|NA
TGTGCCAAATCCAGGGGGGGATACACCGGGGAGCTGTTTTTT
CAKSRGGYTGELFF
>TRBV25-1|TRBD1|TRBJ2-7|many
TGTGCCAGTATTGATGGACAGGGGGAATCCTACGAGCAGTACTTC
CASIDGQGESYEQYF
>TRBV7-7|TRBD1|TRBJ2-1|NA
TGTGCCAGCAGCAGCGCAGGGGGCAATGAGCAGTTCTTC
CASSSAGGNEQFF
>TRBV6-2/TRBV6-3|NA|TRBJ2-3|NA
TGTGCCAGCGCCCGATCCGGGTGGCAGTTTAACACAGATACGCAGTATTTT
CASARSGWQFNTDTQYF
>TRBV29-1|NA|TRBJ1-1|few
TGCAGCGTTGGGAATGAACGGACGGGAGAAACTGAAGCTTTCTTT
CSVGNERTGETEAFF
>TRBV5-1|TRBD2|TRBJ2-2|many
TGCGCCAGCAGCTTCATGCCGGGAGGGCCCGGAGAAGGGGAGCTGTTTTTT
CASSFMPGGPGEGELFF
>TRBV10-3|NA|TRBJ2-7|many
TGTGCCATCAGTGTTGAGAGAAACTACGAGCAGTACTTC
CAISVERNYEQYF
>TRBV4-3|TRBD2|TRBJ2-4|few
TGCGCCAGCAGCCGACCGGGGACTAGCGGGAGGGCCCCCACTGCCAAAAACATTCAGTACTTC
CASSRPGTSGRAPTAKNIQYF
>TRBV24-1|TRBD1|TRBJ2-7|few
TGTGCCACCAGTGATTCACCGGGACAGGGGGCGGACGAGCAGTACTTC
CATSDSPGQGADEQYF